The 28 T cell receptor beta chains below were found in one sample sequenced in a study of cytomegalovirus exposure and HLA in healthy donors. Primers: 60 Vbeta forward and 13 Jbeta reverse. Method: immunoSEQ multiplex PCR; TCRdb's copy keeps in-frame clones and lacks some. The sample shows around 300,000 clones, approximately 85% of them seen only once. The material sequenced was PBMCs. Source of these receptors: a middle-aged woman in good health and CMV-seropositive.

This clone has only one observation. The chain is built from TRBV28 and TRBJ2-7; 11 bases map to TRBD1. Germline-derived CDR1 and CDR2 are MDHEN and SYDVKM. After removal of 7 bases from V and 13 bases from J, the junction contained 18 bases not matched to a gene. This CDR3 contains 15 residues. The CDR3 here is CASTRGGQGVATPYF. The CDR3 DNA sequence: TGTGCCAGCACTCGAGGGGGACAGGGGGTCGCTACTCCATACTTC. The full variable domain, its missing parts supplied by reference TRBV28 and TRBJ2-7, is DVKVTQSSRYLVKRTGEKVFLECVQDMDHENMFWYRQDPGLGLRLIYFSYDVKMKEKGDIPEGYSVSREKKERFSLILESASTNQTSMYLCASTRGGQGVATPYFGPGTRLTVT.

The rearrangement joins TRBV2 to TRBJ1-5, with D unresolved. The ends were cut back, 3 bases at V and 4 bases at J, with 10 bases in the middle. Germline loops: CDR1 SNHLY, CDR2 FYNNEI. CDR3 length equals 14 residues. The CDR3 loop is CASSDQGRNQPQHF. The CDR3 region has the DNA TGTGCCAGCAGTGATCAAGGGAGAAATCAGCCCCAGCATTTT.

The rearrangement uses TRBV4-3 and TRBJ2-1; 7 nucleotides match TRBD2. The trim removed 0 bases at V and 9 bases at J, leaving 23 bases unmatched. CDR1 is LGHNA, CDR2 YSLEER, per germline. The CDR3 totals 20 residues. CDR3: CASSQDPPVGLAALQTEQFF. The DNA for the CDR3 is TGCGCCAGCAGCCAAGATCCGCCGGTTGGGCTAGCGGCGTTACAAACTGAGCAGTTCTTC.

The rearrangement links TRBV7-2 to TRBJ1-2; no clear D gene. Trimming pared 5 bases from V and 8 bases from J, leaving 12 bases between. This CDR3 has 12 amino acids. The germline V gene encodes CDR1 SGHTA and CDR2 FQGNSA. The CDR3 reads CASSPQPFGYTF. The CDR3 DNA reads TGTGCCAGCAGCCCACAACCCTTCGGCTACACCTTC.

The V call is TRBV6-4, the J call TRBJ1-2, with TRBD1 identical over 7 bases. Germline values: CDR1 MRHNA, CDR2 SNTAGT. With V trimmed by 0 bases and J by 8 bases, 6 bases remained unmatched. This CDR3 has 14 residues. The CDR3 protein is CASSDSGQQRGYTF. CDR3 nucleotides: TGTGCCAGCAGTGACTCGGGACAGCAGAGGGGCTACACCTTC.

V usage is TRBV27 and J usage is TRBJ1-1; maybe TRBD1 (6 bases). This CDR3 is built from 15 residues. CDR1 and CDR2 from the germline V gene are MNHEY and SMNVEV (reference sequence). Trimming removed 2 bases from V and 1 base from J, with 11 bases in between. CDR3 nucleotide sequence: TGTGCCAGCAGTTTAGGGGGACACAGGAACACTGAAGCTTTCTTT. It codes for CASSLGGHRNTEAFF.

The chain is built from TRBV5-8 and TRBJ1-4; possibly TRBD1 for D (5 bases). V shed 3 bases and J shed 11 bases, with 11 bases lying between them. The CDR3 runs 12 residues. Germline V CDR1 and CDR2: SGHTS, YDEGEE. CDR3 residues: CASSWRGGKLFF. CDR3 in DNA: TGTGCCAGCAGCTGGAGGGGCGGGAAACTGTTTTTT.

The chain employs TRBV29-1 and TRBJ2-1, with TRBD2 matching 9 bases. Losses at the gene ends were 6 bases for V and 3 bases for J; bases not matched to a gene: 3. This CDR3 is built from 13 residues. Germline-derived CDR1 and CDR2 are SQVTM and ANQGSEA. CDR3 amino acids: CSVGTSSYNEQFF. The CDR3 region has the DNA TGCAGCGTGGGGACTAGCAGCTACAATGAGCAGTTCTTC.

The chain employs TRBV5-6 and TRBJ2-7; 7 bases fit TRBD1. This CDR3 contains 13 residues. CDR1 SGHDT and CDR2 YYEEEE come from the germline V gene. The ends lost 3 bases at V and 7 bases at J; junction bases unmatched: 7. CDR3 sequence reads: CASSSTGAGEQYF. Here the CDR3 DNA reads TGTGCCAGCAGCTCCACAGGGGCGGGTGAGCAGTACTTC.

The chain is built from TRBV28 and TRBJ1-5, with 8 bases matching TRBD1. Germline V lookup: CDR1 MDHEN, CDR2 SYDVKM. V shed 10 bases, J shed 6 bases, and the junction held 11 bases outside the gene matches. CDR3 length equals 14 residues. Here the CDR3 reads CANSRAGGGQPQHF. The CDR3 DNA follows: TGTGCCAACTCCCGAGCAGGGGGCGGTCAGCCCCAGCATTTT.

The chain recombines TRBV11-1 with TRBJ2-3, with 7 bases matching TRBD2. With 1 base clipped from V and 0 bases from J, the junction kept 1 base outside the gene matches. Germline V lookup: CDR1 SGHAT, CDR2 FQDESV (reference sequence). The CDR3 has 15 amino acids. The CDR3 sequence: CASSLVSGSTDTQYF. As DNA, the CDR3 is TGTGCCAGCAGCTTAGTTAGCGGGAGCACAGATACGCAGTATTTT.

The V call is TRBV18, the J call TRBJ2-7; D possibly corresponds to TRBD1 (6 bases). This CDR3 is built from 15 residues. Germline V gives CDR1 KGHSH, CDR2 LQKENI. Trimming pared 0 bases from V and 3 bases from J, leaving 12 bases between. The DNA of the CDR3 is TGTGCCAGCTCACCACCGGGGGCGCCAGGCTACGAGCAGTACTTC. Amino acids: CASSPPGAPGYEQYF.

The chain links TRBV2 to TRBJ1-4; D ambiguous. The germline CDR1 and CDR2 sequences are SNHLY and FYNNEI. V gave up 4 bases and J gave up 5 bases, with 14 bases separating them. The CDR3 has 15 residues. CDR3 residues: CASSVFQVVNEKLFF. The CDR3 nucleotides are TGTGCCAGCAGTGTATTCCAGGTCGTAAATGAAAAACTGTTTTTT.

The CDR3 loop reads CASSIPPPGYGYTF. Here the CDR3 DNA reads TGTGCCAGTAGTATTCCGCCTCCGGGGTATGGCTACACCTTC. This sequence joins TRBV19 and TRBJ1-2; unclear D gene. The V gene lost 3 bases and the J gene lost 5 bases, with 13 bases spanning the gap. Germline V gives CDR1 LNHDA, CDR2 SQIVND (reference sequence). This CDR3 has 14 amino acids.

The rearrangement joins TRBV4-1 to TRBJ1-1; D is perhaps TRBD1 (5 bases). V lost 0 bases, J lost 4 bases, and 18 bases lay in between. CDR1 is MGHRA, CDR2 YSYEKL, per germline. The CDR3 consists of 17 residues. DNA for the CDR3: TGCGCCAGCAGCCAAGACGTTCAAAGGAGGGGTGTCACTGAAGCTTTCTTT. The encoded protein is CASSQDVQRRGVTEAFF.

The chain recombines TRBV7-2 with TRBJ1-6; tentatively, D is TRBD1 (5 bases). The CDR3 runs to 18 residues. Germline V gene lookup returns CDR1 SGHTA and CDR2 FQGNSA. Trimming cost V 4 bases and J 0 bases, with 16 bases left between them. CDR3 loop: CASSWSPGGSSYNSPLHF. The CDR3 bases are TGTGCCAGCAGCTGGTCCCCGGGGGGGAGCTCCTATAATTCACCCCTCCACTTT.

V and J are TRBV5-1 and TRBJ1-3; a possible D gene is TRBD1 (5 bases). Germline V CDR1 and CDR2: SGHRS, YFSETQ. This CDR3 is 16 amino acids long. Trimming took off 0 bases at V and 0 bases at J, with 10 bases between the two ends. Here the CDR3 DNA reads TGCGCCAGCAGCTTGGTAACAGGCCCCTCTGGAAACACCATATATTTT. The encoded protein is CASSLVTGPSGNTIYF.

V is TRBV28 and J is TRBJ2-2; the D gene is possibly TRBD2 (6 bases). V lost 3 bases and J lost 4, with 9 bases in between. This CDR3 contains 14 residues. Germline V gene sequence: CDR1 MDHEN, CDR2 SYDVKM. CDR3 in DNA: TGTGCCAGCAGTTTCGGGGGAAGCACCGGGGAGCTGTTTTTT. Encoded protein: CASSFGGSTGELFF.

In its sample, this clone was seen a few times. CDR3 sequence (DNA): TGTGCCTGGAGTTCAGGGGAGGGGGAAAAACTGTTTTTT. Its protein is CAWSSGEGEKLFF. This chain joins TRBV30 and TRBJ1-4, with a tentative D call TRBD1 (6 bases). This CDR3 has 13 amino acids. The germline CDR1 and CDR2 sequences are GTSNPN and SVGIG (reference sequence). Trimming took 2 bases from V and 8 from J, leaving 12 bases between them.

J is TRBJ2-1 and V is TRBV5-1, with D tentatively TRBD2 (6 bases). Germline V CDR1 and CDR2: SGHRS, YFSETQ. The CDR3 sequence is 15 residues long. V was shortened by 4 bases and J by 10 bases, with 21 bases between the two germline ends. This chain's CDR3 is CASSVFPNSGSEQFF. CDR3 in DNA: TGCGCCAGCAGCGTATTCCCGAATAGCGGTTCGGAGCAGTTCTTC.

This clone was counted between two and nine times. The CDR3: CASSLDGRTANTGELFF. The DNA of the CDR3 is TGTGCCAGCAGCTTAGACGGTAGGACAGCGAACACCGGGGAGCTGTTTTTT. The chain employs TRBV7-2 and TRBJ2-2, with a weak D call TRBD1 (6 bases). Germline V CDR1 and CDR2: SGHTA, FQGNSA. The CDR3 runs 17 residues. Deletions cut 1 base from V and 0 bases from J, with 12 bases between.

Of note for this clone: The sample has other DNA sequences that encode this CDR3 too. V usage is TRBV7-9 and J usage is TRBJ2-2, with 13 bases identical to TRBD2. Germline assignment: CDR1 SEHNR and CDR2 FQNEAQ (reference sequence). This CDR3 is 17 amino acids long. J lost 2 bases, V lost 5 bases, and 5 bases had no gene match. The CDR3 sequence: CASSLGLAGANTGELFF. CDR3 nucleotide sequence: TGTGCCAGCAGCCTAGGACTAGCGGGAGCCAACACCGGGGAGCTGTTTTTT.

This sequence joins TRBV5-5 and TRBJ2-7, with D possibly TRBD1 on 6 matching bases. This CDR3 comprises 13 residues. The germline gives CDR1 SGHKS, CDR2 YYEKEE (reference sequence). Deletions cut 4 bases from V and 4 bases from J, with 12 bases between. This CDR3 is CASSGTGSYEQYF. The CDR3 DNA is TGTGCCAGCAGCGGAACAGGGTCTTACGAGCAGTACTTC. The full variable domain, rest sourced from reference TRBV5-5 and TRBJ2-7, is DAGVTQSPTHLIKTRGQQVTLRCSPISGHKSVSWYQQVLGQGPQFIFQYYEKEERGRGNFPDRFSARQFPNYSSELNVNALLLGDSALYLCASSGTGSYEQYFGPGTRLTVT.

This chain links TRBV28 with TRBJ2-7; 7 bases align to TRBD2. From germline, CDR1 is MDHEN and CDR2 SYDVKM. Trimming removed 2 bases from V and 7 bases from J; junction bases left unmatched: 8. CDR3 length: 14 amino acids. The CDR3 sequence: CASSLVGGRWEQYF. CDR3 nucleotides: TGTGCCAGCAGTTTAGTCGGGGGGAGGTGGGAGCAGTACTTC.

The rearrangement uses TRBV28 and TRBJ1-4; TRBD1 matches at 9 bases. The junction had 10 bases not matched to a gene; V was cut back by 5 bases and J by 0 bases. The CDR3 length is 18 residues. CDR1 MDHEN and CDR2 SYDVKM come from the germline V gene. The CDR3 protein is CASSQVQGAKATNEKLFF. In nucleotides, the CDR3 is TGTGCCAGCAGTCAGGTACAGGGGGCAAAGGCAACTAATGAAAAACTGTTTTTT.

This clone turned up a few times. The chain has TRBV25-1 and TRBJ1-1; possible D gene TRBD1, 6 bases. CDR3 length: 15 amino acids. V was cut by 3 bases and J by 4 bases, with 15 bases left in between. Germline lookup yields CDR1 MGHDK and CDR2 SYGVNS. The CDR3 protein is CASSDYTSGVTEAFF. The CDR3 nucleotides read TGTGCCAGCAGTGATTATACCTCAGGGGTCACTGAAGCTTTCTTT.

J is TRBJ1-5 and V is TRBV4-2; 9 bases are a match to TRBD1. Germline lookup yields CDR1 LGHNA and CDR2 YNFKEQ. V was clipped by 0 bases and J by 1 base; unmatched bases: 4. This CDR3 spans 17 amino acids. DNA of the CDR3: TGTGCCAGCAGCCAAGATGGGACAGGGAACAGCAATCAGCCCCAGCATTTT. Its protein is CASSQDGTGNSNQPQHF.

In its sample, this clone was seen a few times. The same CDR3 can be traced to other DNA sequences in this sample. The V and J genes are TRBV25-1 and TRBJ1-1; 7 nucleotides match TRBD1. The germline V gene has CDR1 MGHDK and CDR2 SYGVNS. Losses at the gene ends were 2 bases for V and 1 base for J; bases not matched to a gene: 1. CDR3 length equals 14 residues. CDR3: CASSEQGGNTEAFF. Written as DNA, the CDR3 is TGTGCCAGCAGTGAACAGGGGGGGAACACTGAAGCTTTCTTT.